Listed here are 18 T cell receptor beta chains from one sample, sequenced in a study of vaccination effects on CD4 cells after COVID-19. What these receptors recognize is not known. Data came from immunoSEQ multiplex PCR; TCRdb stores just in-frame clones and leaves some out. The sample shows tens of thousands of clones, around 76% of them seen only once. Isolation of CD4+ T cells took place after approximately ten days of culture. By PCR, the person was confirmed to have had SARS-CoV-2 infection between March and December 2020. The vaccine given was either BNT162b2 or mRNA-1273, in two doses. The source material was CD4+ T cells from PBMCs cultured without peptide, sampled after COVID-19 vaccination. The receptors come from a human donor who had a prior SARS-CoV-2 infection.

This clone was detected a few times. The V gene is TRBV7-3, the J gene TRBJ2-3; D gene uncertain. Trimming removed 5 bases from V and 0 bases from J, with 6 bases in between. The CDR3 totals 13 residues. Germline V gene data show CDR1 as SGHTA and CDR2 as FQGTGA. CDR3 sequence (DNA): TGTGCCAGCAGCACCTCTAGCACAGATACGCAGTATTTT. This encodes CASSTSSTDTQYF.

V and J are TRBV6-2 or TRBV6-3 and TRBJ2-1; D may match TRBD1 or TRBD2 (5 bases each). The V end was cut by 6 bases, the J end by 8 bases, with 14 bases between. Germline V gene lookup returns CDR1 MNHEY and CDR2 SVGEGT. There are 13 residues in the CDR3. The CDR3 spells CASSRPGTYEQFF. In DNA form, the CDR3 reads TGTGCCAGCAGCCGACCCGGGACGTATGAGCAGTTCTTC.

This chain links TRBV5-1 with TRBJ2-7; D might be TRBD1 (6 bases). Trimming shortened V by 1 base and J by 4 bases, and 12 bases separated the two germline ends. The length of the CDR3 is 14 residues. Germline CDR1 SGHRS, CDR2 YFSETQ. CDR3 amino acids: CASSLWQGSYEQYF. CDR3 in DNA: TGCGCCAGCAGCTTGTGGCAGGGGTCTTACGAGCAGTACTTC.

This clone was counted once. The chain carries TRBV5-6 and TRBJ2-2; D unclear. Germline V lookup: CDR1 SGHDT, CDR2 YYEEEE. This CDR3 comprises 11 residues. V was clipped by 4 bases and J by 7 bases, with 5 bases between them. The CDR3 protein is CASSNGGELFF. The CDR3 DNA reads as TGTGCCAGCAGCAATGGCGGGGAGCTGTTTTTT. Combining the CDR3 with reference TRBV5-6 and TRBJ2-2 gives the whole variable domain DAGVTQSPTHLIKTRGQQVTLRCSPKSGHDTVSWYQQALGQGPQFIFQYYEEEERQRGNFPDRFSGHQFPNYSSELNVNALLLGDSALYLCASSNGGELFFGEGSRLTVL.

CDR3 coding DNA: TGCGCCAGCAGCGGGACAGGGGACGGTGGCTACACCTTC. Translated, it gives CASSGTGDGGYTF. The chain links TRBV10-2 to TRBJ1-2; 10 positions match TRBD1. The length of the CDR3 is 13 residues. CDR1 is WSHSY, CDR2 SAAADI, per germline. The ends lost 6 bases at V and 7 bases at J; junction bases unmatched: 5.

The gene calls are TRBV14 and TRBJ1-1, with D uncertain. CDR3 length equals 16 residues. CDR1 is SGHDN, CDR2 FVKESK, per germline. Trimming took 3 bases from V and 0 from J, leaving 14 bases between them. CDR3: CASSQWPGRVNTEAFF. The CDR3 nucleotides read TGTGCCAGCAGCCAGTGGCCGGGCAGAGTGAACACTGAAGCTTTCTTT.

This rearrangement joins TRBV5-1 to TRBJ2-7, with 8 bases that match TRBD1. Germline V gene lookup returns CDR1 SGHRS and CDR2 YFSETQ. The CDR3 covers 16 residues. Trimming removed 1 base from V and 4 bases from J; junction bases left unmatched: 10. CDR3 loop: CASSLLAGGVGYEQYF. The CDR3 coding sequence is TGCGCCAGCAGCTTGTTGGCAGGGGGCGTTGGGTACGAGCAGTACTTC.

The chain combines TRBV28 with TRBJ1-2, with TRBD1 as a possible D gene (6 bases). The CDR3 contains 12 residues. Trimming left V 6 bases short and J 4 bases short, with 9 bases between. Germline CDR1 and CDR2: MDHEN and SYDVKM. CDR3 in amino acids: CASRLQGYGYTF. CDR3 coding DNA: TGTGCCAGCAGACTACAGGGCTATGGCTACACCTTC.

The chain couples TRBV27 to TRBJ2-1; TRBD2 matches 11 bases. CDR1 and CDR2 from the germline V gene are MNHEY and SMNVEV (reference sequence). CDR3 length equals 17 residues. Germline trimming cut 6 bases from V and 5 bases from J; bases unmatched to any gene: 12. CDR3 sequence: CASSRIAGGTYNNEQFF. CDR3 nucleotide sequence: TGTGCCAGCAGCCGCATAGCGGGGGGGACTTATAACAATGAGCAGTTCTTC.

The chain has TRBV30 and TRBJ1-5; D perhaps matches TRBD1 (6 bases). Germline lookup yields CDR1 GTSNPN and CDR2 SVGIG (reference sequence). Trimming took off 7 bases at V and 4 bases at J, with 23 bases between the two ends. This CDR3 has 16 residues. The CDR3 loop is CASHGLYRAPNQPQHF. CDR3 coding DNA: TGTGCCTCACACGGCCTATACAGGGCCCCAAATCAGCCCCAGCATTTT.

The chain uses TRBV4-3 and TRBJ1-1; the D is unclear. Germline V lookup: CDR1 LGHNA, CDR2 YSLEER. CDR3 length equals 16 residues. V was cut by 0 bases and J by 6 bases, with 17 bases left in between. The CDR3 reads CASSQDEFGGSAEAFF. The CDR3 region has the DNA TGCGCCAGCAGCCAAGATGAATTTGGAGGGAGCGCTGAAGCTTTCTTT.

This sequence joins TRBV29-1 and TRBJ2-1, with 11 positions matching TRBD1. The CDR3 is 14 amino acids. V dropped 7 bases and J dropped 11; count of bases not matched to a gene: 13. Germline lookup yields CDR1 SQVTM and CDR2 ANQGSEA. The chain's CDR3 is CSASGTGGLGKQFF. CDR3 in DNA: TGCAGCGCCAGCGGGACAGGGGGTTTAGGGAAGCAGTTCTTC.

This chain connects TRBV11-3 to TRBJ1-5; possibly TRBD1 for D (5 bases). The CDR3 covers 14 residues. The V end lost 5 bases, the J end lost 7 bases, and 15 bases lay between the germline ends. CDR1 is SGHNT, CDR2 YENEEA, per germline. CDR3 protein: CASSADGARQPQHF. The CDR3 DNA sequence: TGTGCCAGCAGCGCGGACGGGGCTAGGCAGCCCCAGCATTTT.

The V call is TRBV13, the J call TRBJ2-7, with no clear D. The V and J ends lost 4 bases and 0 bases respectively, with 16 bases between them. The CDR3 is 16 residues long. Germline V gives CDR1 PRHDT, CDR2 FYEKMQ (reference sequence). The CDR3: CASSSRPWGSSYEQYF. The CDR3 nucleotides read TGTGCCAGCAGCTCCCGGCCTTGGGGTAGCTCCTACGAGCAGTACTTC.

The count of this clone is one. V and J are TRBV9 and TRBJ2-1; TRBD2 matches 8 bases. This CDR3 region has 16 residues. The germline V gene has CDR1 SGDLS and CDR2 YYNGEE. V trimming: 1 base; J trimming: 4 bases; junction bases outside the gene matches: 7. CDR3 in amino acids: CASSVSQRGIYNEQFF. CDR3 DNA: TGTGCCAGCAGCGTATCGCAGCGGGGGATATACAATGAGCAGTTCTTC.

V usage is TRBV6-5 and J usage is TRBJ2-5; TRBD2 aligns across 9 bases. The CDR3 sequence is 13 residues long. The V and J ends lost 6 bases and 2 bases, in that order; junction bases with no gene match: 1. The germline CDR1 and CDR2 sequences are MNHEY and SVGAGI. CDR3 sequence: CASRLAGQETQYF. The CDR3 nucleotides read TGTGCCAGCAGGCTAGCGGGGCAAGAGACCCAGTACTTC.

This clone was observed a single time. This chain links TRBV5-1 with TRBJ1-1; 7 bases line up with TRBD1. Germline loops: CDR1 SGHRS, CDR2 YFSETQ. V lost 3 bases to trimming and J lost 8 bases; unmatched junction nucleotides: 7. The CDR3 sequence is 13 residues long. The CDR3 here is CASSSGGSGEAFF. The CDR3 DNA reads TGCGCCAGCAGCTCAGGGGGAAGTGGAGAAGCTTTCTTT.

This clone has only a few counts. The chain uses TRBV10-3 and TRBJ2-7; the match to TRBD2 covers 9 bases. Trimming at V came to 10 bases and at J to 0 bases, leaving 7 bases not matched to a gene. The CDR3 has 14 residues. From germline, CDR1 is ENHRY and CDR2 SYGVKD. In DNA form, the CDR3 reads TGTGCCACTAATAGCGGGAGCCTCTCCTACGAGCAGTACTTC. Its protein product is CATNSGSLSYEQYF.